This T cell receptor beta chain was profiled in a study of blood T cell repertoires in COVID-19. TCRdb's copy holds only in-frame clones and misses some; the assay was immunoSEQ multiplex PCR. In the table there are under 300,000 clones, around four fifths of which are singletons. The trim removed 1 base at V and 6 bases at J, leaving 9 bases unmatched. The CDR3 has 17 amino acids. Germline-derived CDR1 and CDR2 are LGHNT and FRNRAP. The source material was peripheral blood. This receptor was obtained from a woman aged 60-70 years with active or convalescent COVID-19. J is TRBJ2-2 and V is TRBV12-5; TRBD2 matches 9 bases. The CDR3 DNA follows: TGTGCTAGTGGTTTGGCCCCTCTTGCGGGGGGGCCCGGGGAGCTGTTTTTT. Translating gives CASGLAPLAGGPGELFF. The full variable domain, completed using reference TRBV12-5 and TRBJ2-2, is DARVTQTPRHKVTEMGQEVTMRCQPILGHNTVFWYRQTMMQGLELLAYFRNRAPLDDSGMPKDRFSAEMPDATLATLKIQPSEPRDSAVYFCASGLAPLAGGPGELFFGEGSRLTVL.